Shown below are 8 T cell receptor beta chains from a single sample sequenced in a study of Graves' ophthalmopathy and Graves' hyperthyroidism. RNA transcripts served as template for amplifying TCR beta CDR3 sequences. Amplification began with first-round RT-PCR using HTBI primers, then second-round multiplex PCR was performed. MiXCR was run by TCRdb on the multiplex PCR reads, yielding one entry per CDR3 protein. Of 500,000 to 600,000 distinct CDR3 sequences listed, about 40% are singletons. Source material: peripheral blood or thyroid tissue (not recorded which). These receptors originate from an adult man with Graves' hyperthyroidism.

J is TRBJ1-4 and V is TRBV6-5; D gene uncertain. The CDR3 loop spans 13 amino acids. Trimming took off 2 bases at V and 4 bases at J, with 5 bases between the two ends. In germline, CDR1 is MNHEY, CDR2 SVGAGI. DNA of the CDR3: TGTGCCAGCAGTTACGCTTATAATGAAAAACTGTTTTTT. It encodes CASSYAYNEKLFF.

A few counts support this clonotype. The gene calls are TRBV12-3 or TRBV12-4 and TRBJ1-2; 8 positions match TRBD1. After removal of 2 bases from V and 5 bases from J, the junction contained 10 bases not matched to a gene. This CDR3 has 16 residues. Here the CDR3 DNA reads TGTGCCAGCAGTTTATCTTCAGGGGGCAATGGGTATGGCTACACCTTC. This encodes CASSLSSGGNGYGYTF.

The rearrangement joins TRBV7-2 to TRBJ1-4, with TRBD1 identical over 7 bases. CDR1 is SGHTA and CDR2 is FQGNSA in the germline V gene. With V trimmed by 5 bases and J by 3 bases, 6 bases remained unmatched. The CDR3 sequence is 15 residues long. CDR3 nucleotide sequence: TGTGCCAGCAGCACGACGGGACAGTCTAATGAAAAACTGTTTTTT. It is translated as CASSTTGQSNEKLFF.

A note on this clonotype: An end of the junction does not agree with germline; a read error may underlie this. The V call is TRBV7-9, the J call TRBJ2-5, with TRBD2 identical over 7 bases. This CDR3 spans 17 amino acids. Germline assignment: CDR1 SEHNR and CDR2 FQNEAQ (reference sequence). CDR3: CASSLASGATYQETQHF. CDR3 coding DNA: TGTGCTAGCAGCTTGGCTAGCGGAGCCACATACCAAGAGACCCAGCACTTC.

This clonotype occurred a few times. V usage is TRBV12-3 or TRBV12-4 and J usage is TRBJ2-7; 11 nucleotides match TRBD1. V trimming: 8 bases; J trimming: 3 bases; junction bases outside the gene matches: 9. CDR3 length: 15 amino acids. CDR3 region: CASRDRDRGDYEQYF. The CDR3 DNA reads TGTGCCAGCCGGGACCGGGACAGGGGGGACTACGAGCAGTACTTC.

The V and J genes are TRBV14 and TRBJ2-2; weak D call: TRBD2 (5 bases). Germline CDR1 SGHDN, CDR2 FVKESK. The CDR3 loop spans 11 amino acids. Trimming removed 6 bases from V and 8 bases from J, with 7 bases in between. The chain's CDR3 is CASRKRGELFF. The CDR3 DNA follows: TGTGCCAGCAGGAAGCGGGGGGAGCTGTTTTTT.

The chain has TRBV19 and TRBJ1-1; no clear D gene. Germline V gene lookup returns CDR1 LNHDA and CDR2 SQIVND (reference sequence). The CDR3 has 13 residues. Trimming removed 5 bases from V and 4 bases from J, with 11 bases in between. The CDR3 sequence: CASSPLGPTEAFF. The DNA for the CDR3 is TGTGCCAGTAGTCCCCTCGGTCCCACTGAAGCTTTCTTT.

This clonotype has a handful of counts. The V call is TRBV7-8, the J call TRBJ1-6; D not resolved. This CDR3 region has 15 residues. Germline V CDR1 and CDR2: SGHVS, FQNEAQ. Trimming left V 3 bases short and J 7 bases short, with 13 bases between. The CDR3 is CASSFVPGGNSPLHF. CDR3 DNA sequence: TGTGCCAGCAGCTTCGTCCCAGGTGGGAATTCACCCCTCCACTTT.